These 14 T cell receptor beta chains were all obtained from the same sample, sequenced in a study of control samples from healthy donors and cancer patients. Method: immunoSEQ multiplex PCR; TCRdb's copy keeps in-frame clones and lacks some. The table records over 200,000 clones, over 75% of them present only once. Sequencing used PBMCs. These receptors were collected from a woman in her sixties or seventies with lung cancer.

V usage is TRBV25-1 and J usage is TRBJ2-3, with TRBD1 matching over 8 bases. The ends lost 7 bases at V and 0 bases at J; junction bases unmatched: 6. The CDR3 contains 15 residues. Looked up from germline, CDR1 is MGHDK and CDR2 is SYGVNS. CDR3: CASTTGGTSTDTQYF. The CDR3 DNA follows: TGTGCCAGCACTACAGGGGGAACTAGCACAGATACGCAGTATTTT.

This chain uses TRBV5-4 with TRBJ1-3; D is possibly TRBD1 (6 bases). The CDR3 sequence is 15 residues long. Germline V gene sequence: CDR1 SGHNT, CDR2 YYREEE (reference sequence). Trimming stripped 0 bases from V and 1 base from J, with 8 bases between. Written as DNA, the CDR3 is TGTGCCAGCAGCTTGGGGGGGCTGTCTGGAAACACCATATATTTT. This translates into CASSLGGLSGNTIYF.

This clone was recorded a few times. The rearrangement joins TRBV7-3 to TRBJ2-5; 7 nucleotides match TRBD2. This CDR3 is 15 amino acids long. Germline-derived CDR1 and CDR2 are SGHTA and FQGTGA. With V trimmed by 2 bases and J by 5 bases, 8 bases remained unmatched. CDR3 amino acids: CASSLGVTSSETQYF. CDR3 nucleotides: TGTGCCAGCAGCTTAGGTGTGACTAGCAGCGAGACCCAGTACTTC.

This chain's CDR3 is CASSIGLTTGYGYTF. The DNA of the CDR3 is TGTGCCAGTAGTATCGGTCTGACAACAGGCTATGGCTACACCTTC. The rearrangement links TRBV19 to TRBJ1-2, with a weak D call TRBD1 (5 bases). V was clipped by 3 bases and J by 4 bases, with 15 bases between them. The CDR3 sequence is 15 residues long. The germline V gene has CDR1 LNHDA and CDR2 SQIVND (reference sequence).

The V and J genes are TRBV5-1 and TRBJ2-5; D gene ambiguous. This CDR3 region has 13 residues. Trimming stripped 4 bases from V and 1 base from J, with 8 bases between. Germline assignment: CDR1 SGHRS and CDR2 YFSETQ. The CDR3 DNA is TGCGCCAGCAGCGTCTCGTTCCAAGAGACCCAGTACTTC. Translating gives CASSVSFQETQYF.

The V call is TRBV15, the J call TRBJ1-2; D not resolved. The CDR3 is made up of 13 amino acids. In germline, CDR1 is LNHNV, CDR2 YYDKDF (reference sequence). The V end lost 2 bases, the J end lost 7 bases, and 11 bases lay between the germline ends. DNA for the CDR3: TGTGCCACCAGCAGACCCCCCACGGGTGGCTACACCTTC. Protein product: CATSRPPTGGYTF. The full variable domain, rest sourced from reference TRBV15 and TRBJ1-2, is DAMVIQNPRYQVTQFGKPVTLSCSQTLNHNVMYWYQQKSSQAPKLLFHYYDKDFNNEADTPDNFQSRRPNTSFCFLDIRSPGLGDTAMYLCATSRPPTGGYTFGSGTRLTVV.

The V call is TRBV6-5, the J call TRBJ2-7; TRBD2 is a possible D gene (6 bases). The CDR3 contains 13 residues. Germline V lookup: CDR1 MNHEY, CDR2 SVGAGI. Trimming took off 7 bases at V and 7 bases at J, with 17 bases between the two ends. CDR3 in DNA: TGTGCCAGCATCCGGGACTCTCTTGGAGAGCAGTACTTC. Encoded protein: CASIRDSLGEQYF.

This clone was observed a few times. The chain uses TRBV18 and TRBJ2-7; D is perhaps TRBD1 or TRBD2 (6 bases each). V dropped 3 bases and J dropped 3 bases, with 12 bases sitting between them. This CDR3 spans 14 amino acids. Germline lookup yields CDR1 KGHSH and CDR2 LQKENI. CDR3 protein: CASSPAGHLYEQYF. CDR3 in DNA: TGTGCCAGCTCACCCGCGGGACACCTCTACGAGCAGTACTTC.

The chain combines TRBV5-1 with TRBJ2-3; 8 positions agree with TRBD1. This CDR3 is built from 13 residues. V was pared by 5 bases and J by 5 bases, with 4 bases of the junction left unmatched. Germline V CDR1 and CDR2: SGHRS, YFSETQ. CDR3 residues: CASSQGAGDTQYF. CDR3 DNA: TGCGCCAGCAGTCAGGGGGCGGGAGATACGCAGTATTTT.

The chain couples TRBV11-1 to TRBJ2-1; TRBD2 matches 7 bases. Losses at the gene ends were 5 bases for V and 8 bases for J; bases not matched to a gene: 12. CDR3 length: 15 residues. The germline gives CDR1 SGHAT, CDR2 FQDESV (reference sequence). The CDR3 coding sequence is TGTGCCAGCAGCGCTAACAGCGGGAACGGCGATGAGCAGTTCTTC. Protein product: CASSANSGNGDEQFF.

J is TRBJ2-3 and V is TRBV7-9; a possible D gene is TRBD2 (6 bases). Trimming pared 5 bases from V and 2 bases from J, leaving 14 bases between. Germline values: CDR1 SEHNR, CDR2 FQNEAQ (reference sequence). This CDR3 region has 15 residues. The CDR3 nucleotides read TGTGCCAGCAGCCTTGCCGGGGGACCCACAGATACGCAGTATTTT. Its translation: CASSLAGGPTDTQYF.

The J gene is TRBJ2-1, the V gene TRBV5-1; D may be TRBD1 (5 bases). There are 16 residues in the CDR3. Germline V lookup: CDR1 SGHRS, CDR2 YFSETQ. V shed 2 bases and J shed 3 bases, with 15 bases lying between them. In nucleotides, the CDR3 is TGCGCCAGCAGCTTAACTTACAGGACCCTCTACAATGAGCAGTTCTTC. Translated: CASSLTYRTLYNEQFF. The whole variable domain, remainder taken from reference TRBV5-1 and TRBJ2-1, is KAGVTQTPRYLIKTRGQQVTLSCSPISGHRSVSWYQQTPGQGLQFLFEYFSETQRNKGNFPGRFSGRQFSNSRSEMNVSTLELGDSALYLCASSLTYRTLYNEQFFGPGTRLTVL.

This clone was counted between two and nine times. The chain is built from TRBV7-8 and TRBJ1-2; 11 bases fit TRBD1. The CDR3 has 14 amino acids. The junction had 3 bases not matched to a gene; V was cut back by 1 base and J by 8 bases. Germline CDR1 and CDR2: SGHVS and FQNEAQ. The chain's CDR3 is CASSLDRTGGGYTF. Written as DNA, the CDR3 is TGTGCCAGCAGCTTAGACAGGACAGGGGGCGGCTACACCTTC.

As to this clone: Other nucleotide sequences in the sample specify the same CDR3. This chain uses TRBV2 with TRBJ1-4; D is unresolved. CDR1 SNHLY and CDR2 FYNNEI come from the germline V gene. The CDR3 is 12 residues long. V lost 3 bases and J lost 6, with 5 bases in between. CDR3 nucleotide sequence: TGTGCCAGCAGTGAGAGGGATGAAAAACTGTTTTTT. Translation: CASSERDEKLFF.